One and the same sample provided the 11 T cell receptor beta chains below, sequenced in a study of regulatory T cells in long-lasting Graves disease. Stated time point: newly diagnosed GD, antithyroid drugs for less than 3 months. RNA isolated from PBMCs was used to make the TCR library. Building of the TCR beta libraries involved iRepertoire HTBI primers and Arm-PCR of CDR3 regions. TCRdb re-called the multiplex PCR reads through MiXCR, storing one row per CDR3 protein. The sample contains about 620,000 distinct CDR3 sequences, 16% of which appear only once. The sample was also reused in another study, on T cells in Graves' hyperthyroidism and ophthalmopathy.

Sequenced here: peripheral blood mononuclear cells (PBMCs), sampled at new diagnosis, from a patient treated with antithyroid drugs. The source of these receptors is a woman younger than 45 with Graves disease.

For this clonotype: This may be a read error: a much more frequent sequence differs by one nucleotide. The CDR3 sequence is CASSSQQGNTEAFF. Written as DNA, the CDR3 is TGTGCCAGCAGCTCACAACAGGGGAACACTGAAGCTTTCTTT. This chain joins TRBV3-1 and TRBJ1-1, with D possibly being TRBD1 (6 bases). The CDR3 covers 14 residues. Germline CDR1 is LGHDT and CDR2 is YNNKEL (reference sequence). Trimming removed 5 bases from V and 1 base from J, with 11 bases in between.

The sample holds many counts of this clonotype. V and J are TRBV11-2 and TRBJ1-1, with D tentatively TRBD1 (5 bases). Germline values: CDR1 SGHAT, CDR2 FQNNGV. The CDR3 is 14 amino acids. V was clipped by 1 base and J by 2 bases, with 8 bases between them. Here the CDR3 DNA reads TGTGCCAGCAGCTTAGTAGGGGATAACACTGAAGCTTTCTTT. It is translated as CASSLVGDNTEAFF.

The table lists this clonotype with many counts. The chain employs TRBV28 and TRBJ1-4; TRBD1 agrees at 8 bases. The CDR3 loop spans 13 amino acids. V was pared by 7 bases and J by 7 bases, with 5 bases of the junction left unmatched. Germline V CDR1 and CDR2: MDHEN, SYDVKM. CDR3 nucleotides: TGTGCCAGCAAACAGGGGGTGTCTGAAAAACTGTTTTTT. Its protein product is CASKQGVSEKLFF.

This chain joins TRBV20-1 and TRBJ1-2, with D possibly TRBD1 on 5 matching bases. Trimming shortened V by 2 bases and J by 11 bases, and 21 bases separated the two germline ends. CDR1 DFQATT and CDR2 SNEGSKA come from the germline V gene (reference sequence). This CDR3 has 14 residues. CDR3 residues: CSARSGDGFMGYTF. For the CDR3, the DNA is TGCAGTGCTAGATCCGGGGACGGTTTTATGGGGTACACCTTC.

Details on this clonotype: This may be a read error, as it is one base from a much larger clone. The chain combines TRBV11-1 with TRBJ1-2; tentative D call: TRBD1 (5 bases). Germline CDR1 reads SGHAT; CDR2 reads FQDESV (reference sequence). The CDR3 has 15 amino acids. Trimming stripped 5 bases from V and 4 bases from J, with 17 bases between. DNA of the CDR3: TGTGCCAGCAGCCCAGGCAGGGACCTATTCTATGGCTACACCTTC. Its translation: CASSPGRDLFYGYTF.

This clonotype showed up just a few times. The chain joins TRBV29-1 to TRBJ2-3; 9 nucleotides line up with TRBD1. There are 16 residues in the CDR3. Germline assignment: CDR1 SQVTM and CDR2 ANQGSEA. Trimming cost V 7 bases and J 2 bases; bases outside gene matches: 13. The CDR3 nucleotides are TGCAGCGCCCCCGGACAGGGGTTGGGGTACACAGATACGCAGTATTTT. Translation: CSAPGQGLGYTDTQYF.

In this sample, this clonotype turned up many times. This rearrangement joins TRBV12-3 or TRBV12-4 to TRBJ1-5; 9 bases match TRBD1. The J segment lost 8 bases and the V segment lost 5 bases, leaving 7 bases of the junction unmatched. This CDR3 has 14 residues. The CDR3 is CASSLRDRDKPQHF. The CDR3, as DNA: TGTGCCAGCAGTCTCCGGGACAGGGATAAGCCCCAGCATTTT.

This clonotype was seen ten or more times. The gene calls are TRBV11-2 and TRBJ1-2; TRBD1 aligns across 7 bases. Germline loops: CDR1 SGHAT, CDR2 FQNNGV. With 5 bases clipped from V and 0 bases from J, the junction kept 3 bases outside the gene matches. This CDR3 contains 14 residues. CDR3 sequence: CASSRQGANYGYTF. The CDR3 DNA follows: TGTGCCAGCAGCCGACAGGGAGCTAACTATGGCTACACCTTC.

This clonotype has ten or more counts. V usage is TRBV6-1 and J usage is TRBJ2-4, with no clear D. The CDR3 is 15 residues long. Germline-derived CDR1 and CDR2 are MNHNS and SASEGT. The V gene lost 3 bases and the J gene lost 0 bases, with 9 bases spanning the gap. Written as DNA, the CDR3 is TGTGCCAGCAGTGAGGCATCACTAGCCAAAAACATTCAGTACTTC. It yields the protein CASSEASLAKNIQYF.

This clonotype came up once. It may be a read error: a sequence one base away is much more abundant. This chain joins TRBV27 and TRBJ2-7, with D perhaps TRBD2 (5 bases). Germline values: CDR1 MNHEY, CDR2 SMNVEV (reference sequence). The CDR3 has 13 amino acids. CDR3 DNA sequence: TGTGCCAGCAGTCAAATTACTAGTGGCGAGCAGCACTTC. It is translated as CASSQITSGEQHF.

This clonotype was counted at least ten times. Here the CDR3 DNA reads TGTGCCAGTCACGATTCCTCTGGGGCCAACGTCCTGACTTTC. It translates to CASHDSSGANVLTF. The chain couples TRBV28 to TRBJ2-6, with D unclear. This CDR3 is built from 14 residues. The germline V gene encodes CDR1 MDHEN and CDR2 SYDVKM. The ends were cut back, 9 bases at V and 0 bases at J, with 9 bases in the middle.